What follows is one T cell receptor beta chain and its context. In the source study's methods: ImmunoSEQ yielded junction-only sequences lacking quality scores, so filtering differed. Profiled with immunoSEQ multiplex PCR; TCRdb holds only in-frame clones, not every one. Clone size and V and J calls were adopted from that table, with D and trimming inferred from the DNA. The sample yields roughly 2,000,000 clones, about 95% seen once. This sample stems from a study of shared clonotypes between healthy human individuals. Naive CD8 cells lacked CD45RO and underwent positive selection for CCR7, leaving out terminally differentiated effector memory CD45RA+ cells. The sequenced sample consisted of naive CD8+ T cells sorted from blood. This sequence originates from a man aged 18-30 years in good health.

CDR3 in amino acids: CASSQDWDSGGYEQFF. Here the CDR3 DNA reads TGTGCCAGCAGCCAAGATTGGGATAGCGGGGGGTACGAGCAGTTCTTC. The V call is TRBV14, the J call TRBJ2-1; 10 nucleotides align to TRBD2. Germline-derived CDR1 and CDR2 are SGHDN and FVKESK. Trimming removed 0 bases from V and 10 bases from J; junction bases left unmatched: 9. The CDR3 covers 16 residues. Filled out from reference TRBV14 and TRBJ2-1, the complete variable domain reads EAGVTQFPSHSVIEKGQTVTLRCDPISGHDNLYWYRRVMGKEIKFLLHFVKESKQDESGMPNNRFLAERTGGTYSTLKVQPAELEDSGVYFCASSQDWDSGGYEQFFGPGTRLTVL.